One T cell receptor (beta chain) is described in this entry. The DNA is omitted, as the CDR3 cannot be located on it reliably, and the CDR3 follows TCRdb's listing. These data are taken from a study of T cell changes during pregnancy in multiple sclerosis. The germline V gene encodes CDR1 MNHEY and CDR2 SMNVEV (reference sequence). Ends included, the CDR3 has 15 residues. TCRdb keeps only in-frame clones here, not all; method: immunoSEQ multiplex PCR. The profile shows 40,000 to 50,000 clones, 85% to 95% of them singletons. The origin of this receptor is a female donor with multiple sclerosis, enrolled in a pregnancy study. Sample: CD8+ T cells from peripheral blood mononuclear cells, taken in the third trimester of pregnancy. The chain links TRBV27 to TRBJ1-1; the DNA was not used to check the table's D call, TRBD1. CDR3 protein: CASSSSTGGITEAFF.